This T cell receptor (beta chain) was sequenced during a study of CD8+CD57+ T cells in acquired aplastic anemia. Genomic DNA was employed as the template in profiling TCR beta VDJ and CDR3. MiXCR, run by TCRdb on the reads, gives a single entry per CDR3 protein. The data show some 48,000 distinct CDR3 sequences, 70% to 80% seen once. Germline CDR1 reads ENHRY; CDR2 reads SYGVKD. Trimming cost V 4 bases and J 2 bases, with 7 bases left between them. The CDR3 runs 13 residues. This clonotype occurred a few times. This chain joins TRBV10-3 and TRBJ2-3; D assignment may be TRBD1 or TRBD2 (5 bases each). This TCR was sampled from a human donor in good health, serving as a control. Sequencing used sorted CD4+, CD8+, or CD8+CD57+ T cells (not recorded which) from PBMCs. As DNA, the CDR3 is TGTGCCATCAGTGGGGGGTTCACAGATACGCAGTATTTT. Amino acid sequence: CAISGGFTDTQYF.